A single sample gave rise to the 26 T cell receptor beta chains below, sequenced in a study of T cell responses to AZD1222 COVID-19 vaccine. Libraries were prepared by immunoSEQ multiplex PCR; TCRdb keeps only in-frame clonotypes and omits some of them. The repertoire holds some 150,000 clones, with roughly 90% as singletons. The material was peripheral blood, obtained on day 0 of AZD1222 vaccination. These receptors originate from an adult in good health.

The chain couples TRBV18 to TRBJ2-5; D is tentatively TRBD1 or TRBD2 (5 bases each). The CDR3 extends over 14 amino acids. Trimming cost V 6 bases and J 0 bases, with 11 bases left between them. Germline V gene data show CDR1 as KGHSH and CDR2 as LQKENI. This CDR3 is CASSPGADQETQYF. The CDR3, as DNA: TGTGCCAGCTCGCCCGGGGCCGACCAAGAGACCCAGTACTTC.

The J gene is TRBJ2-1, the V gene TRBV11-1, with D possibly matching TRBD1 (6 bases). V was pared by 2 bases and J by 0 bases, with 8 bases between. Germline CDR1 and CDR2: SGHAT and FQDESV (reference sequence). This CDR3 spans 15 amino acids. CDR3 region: CASSLTGSSYNEQFF. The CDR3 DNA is TGTGCCAGCAGCTTAACAGGGAGCTCCTACAATGAGCAGTTCTTC.

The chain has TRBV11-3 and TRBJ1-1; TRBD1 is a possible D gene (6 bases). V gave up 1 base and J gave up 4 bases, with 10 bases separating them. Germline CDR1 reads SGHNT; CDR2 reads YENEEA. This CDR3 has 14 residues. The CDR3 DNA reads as TGTGCCAGCAGCTTAGGGGACACCCGCACTGAAGCTTTCTTT. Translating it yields CASSLGDTRTEAFF.

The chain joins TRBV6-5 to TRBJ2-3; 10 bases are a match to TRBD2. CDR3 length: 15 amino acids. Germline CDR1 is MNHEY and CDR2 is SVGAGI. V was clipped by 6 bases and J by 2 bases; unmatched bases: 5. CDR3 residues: CASSELAGDTDTQYF. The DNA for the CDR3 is TGTGCCAGCAGCGAGCTAGCGGGGGACACAGATACGCAGTATTTT.

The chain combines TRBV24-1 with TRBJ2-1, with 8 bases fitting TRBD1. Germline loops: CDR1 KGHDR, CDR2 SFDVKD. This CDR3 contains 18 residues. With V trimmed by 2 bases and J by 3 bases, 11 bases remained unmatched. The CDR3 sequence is CATSDSDRGQVRYNEQFF. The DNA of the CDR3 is TGTGCCACCAGTGATTCCGACCGGGGACAGGTCCGCTACAATGAGCAGTTCTTC.

CDR3 sequence: CASSEAPGGGDQPQHF. CDR3 coding DNA: TGTGCCAGCAGTGAAGCGCCGGGGGGTGGGGATCAGCCCCAGCATTTT. The chain recombines TRBV6-1 with TRBJ1-5; a weak D match, TRBD1 (5 bases). Germline CDR1 reads MNHNS; CDR2 reads SASEGT. The CDR3 contains 16 residues. Trimming pared 0 bases from V and 5 bases from J, leaving 14 bases between.

CDR3 sequence: CASSPPGAGEKLFF. The CDR3 bases are TGCGCCAGCAGCCCCCCAGGGGCGGGTGAAAAACTGTTTTTT. This sequence joins TRBV4-1 and TRBJ1-4, with D possibly TRBD1 on 6 matching bases. The CDR3 is 14 amino acids. V lost 4 bases, J lost 7 bases, and 13 bases lay in between. CDR1 and CDR2 from the germline V gene are MGHRA and YSYEKL.

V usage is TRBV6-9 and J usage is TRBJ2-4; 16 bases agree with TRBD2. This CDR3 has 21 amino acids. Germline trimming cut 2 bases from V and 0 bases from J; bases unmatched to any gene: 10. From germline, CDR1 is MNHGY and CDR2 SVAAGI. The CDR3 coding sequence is TGTGCCAGCAGTTATCGGGGACTAGCGGGAGGGCTTCCCCTAGCCAAAAACATTCAGTACTTC. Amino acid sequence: CASSYRGLAGGLPLAKNIQYF.

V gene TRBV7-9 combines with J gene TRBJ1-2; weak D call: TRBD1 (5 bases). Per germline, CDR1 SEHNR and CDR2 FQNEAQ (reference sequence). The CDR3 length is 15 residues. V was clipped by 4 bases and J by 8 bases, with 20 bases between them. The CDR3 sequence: CASSSLDGGSGGYTF. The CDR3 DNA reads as TGTGCCAGCAGCTCCCTAGACGGGGGGAGTGGGGGCTACACCTTC.

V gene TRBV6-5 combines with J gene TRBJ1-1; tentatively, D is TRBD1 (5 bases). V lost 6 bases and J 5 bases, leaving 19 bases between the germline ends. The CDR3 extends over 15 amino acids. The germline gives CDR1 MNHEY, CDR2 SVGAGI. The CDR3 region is CASSQRGGKGTEAFF. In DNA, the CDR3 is TGTGCCAGCAGCCAACGGGGGGGAAAGGGTACTGAAGCTTTCTTT.

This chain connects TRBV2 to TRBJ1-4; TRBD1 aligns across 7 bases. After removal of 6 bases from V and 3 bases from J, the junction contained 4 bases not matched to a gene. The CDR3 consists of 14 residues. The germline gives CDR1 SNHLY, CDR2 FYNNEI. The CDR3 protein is CASRTGRSNEKLFF. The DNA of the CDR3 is TGTGCCAGCAGGACAGGGCGGTCTAATGAAAAACTGTTTTTT.

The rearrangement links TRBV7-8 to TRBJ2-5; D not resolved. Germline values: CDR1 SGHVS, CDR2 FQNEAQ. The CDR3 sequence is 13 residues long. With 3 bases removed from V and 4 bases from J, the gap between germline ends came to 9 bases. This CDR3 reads CASSFSLRETQYF. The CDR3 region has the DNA TGTGCCAGCAGCTTTAGTCTACGAGAGACCCAGTACTTC.

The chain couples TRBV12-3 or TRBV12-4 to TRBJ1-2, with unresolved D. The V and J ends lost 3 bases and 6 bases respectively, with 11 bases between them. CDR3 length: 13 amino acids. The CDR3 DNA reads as TGTGCCAGCAGTTTGTTATTCGCCAATGGCTACACCTTC. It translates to CASSLLFANGYTF.

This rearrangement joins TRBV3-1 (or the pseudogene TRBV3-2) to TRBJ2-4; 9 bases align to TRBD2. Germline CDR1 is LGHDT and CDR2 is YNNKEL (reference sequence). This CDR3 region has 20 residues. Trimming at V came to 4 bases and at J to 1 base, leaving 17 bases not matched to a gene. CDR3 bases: TGTGCCAGCAGCCCCCAGGGTGCTAGCGGGGAGGTTGTGGCCAAAAACATTCAGTACTTC. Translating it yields CASSPQGASGEVVAKNIQYF.

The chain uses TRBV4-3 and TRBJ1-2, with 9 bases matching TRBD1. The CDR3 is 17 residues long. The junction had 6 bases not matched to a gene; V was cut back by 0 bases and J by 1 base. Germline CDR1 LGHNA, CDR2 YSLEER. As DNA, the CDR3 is TGCGCCAGCAGCCAAGATACTCCGGGACAGGGTAACTATGGCTACACCTTC. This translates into CASSQDTPGQGNYGYTF.

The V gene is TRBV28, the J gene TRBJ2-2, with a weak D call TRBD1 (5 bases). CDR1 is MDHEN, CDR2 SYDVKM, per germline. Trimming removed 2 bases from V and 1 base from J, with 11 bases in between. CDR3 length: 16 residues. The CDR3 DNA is TGTGCCAGCAGTTTAGGGTTGACAGTGAACACCGGGGAGCTGTTTTTT. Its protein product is CASSLGLTVNTGELFF.

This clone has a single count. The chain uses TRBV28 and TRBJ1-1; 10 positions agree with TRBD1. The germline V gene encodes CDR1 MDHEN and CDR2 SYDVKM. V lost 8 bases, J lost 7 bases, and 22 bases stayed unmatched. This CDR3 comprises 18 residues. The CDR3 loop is CASPNSRDRGPSDIEAFF. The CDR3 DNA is TGTGCCAGCCCCAACAGCCGGGACAGGGGACCATCGGACATTGAAGCTTTCTTT.

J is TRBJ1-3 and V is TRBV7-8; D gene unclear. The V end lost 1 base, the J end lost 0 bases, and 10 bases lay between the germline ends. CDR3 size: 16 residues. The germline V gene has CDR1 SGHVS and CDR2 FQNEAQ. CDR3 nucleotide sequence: TGTGCCAGCAGCTTAGGATGGTCAGACTCTGGAAACACCATATATTTT. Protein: CASSLGWSDSGNTIYF.

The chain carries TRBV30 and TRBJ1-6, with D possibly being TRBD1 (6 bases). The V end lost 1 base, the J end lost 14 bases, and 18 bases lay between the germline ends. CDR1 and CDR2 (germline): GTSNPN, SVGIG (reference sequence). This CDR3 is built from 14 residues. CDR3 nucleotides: TGTGCCTGGAGTGGGATGGACAGAAAGATCACCCTCCACTTT. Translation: CAWSGMDRKITLHF.

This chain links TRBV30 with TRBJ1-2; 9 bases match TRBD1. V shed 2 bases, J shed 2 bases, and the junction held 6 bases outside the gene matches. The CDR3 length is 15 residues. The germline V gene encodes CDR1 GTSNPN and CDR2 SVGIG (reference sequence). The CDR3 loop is CAWSSTGTGNYGYTF. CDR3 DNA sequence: TGTGCCTGGAGTTCAACCGGGACAGGGAACTATGGCTACACCTTC. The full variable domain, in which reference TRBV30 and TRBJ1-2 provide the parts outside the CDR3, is SQTIHQWPATLVQPVGSPLSLECTVEGTSNPNLYWYRQAAGRGLQLLFYSVGIGQISSEVPQNLSASRPQDRQFILSSKKLLLSDSGFYLCAWSSTGTGNYGYTFGSGTRLTVV.

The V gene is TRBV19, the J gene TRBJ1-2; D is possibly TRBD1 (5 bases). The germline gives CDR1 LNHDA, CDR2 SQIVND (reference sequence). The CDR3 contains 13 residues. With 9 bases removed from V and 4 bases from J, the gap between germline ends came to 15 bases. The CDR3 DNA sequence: TGTGCCAGCGTCGACGACAGTGCCTATGGCTACACCTTC. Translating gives CASVDDSAYGYTF.

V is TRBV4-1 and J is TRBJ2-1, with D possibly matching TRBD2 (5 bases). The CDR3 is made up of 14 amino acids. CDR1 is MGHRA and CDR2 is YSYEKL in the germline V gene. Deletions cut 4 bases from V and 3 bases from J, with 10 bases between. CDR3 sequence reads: CASSLAGSYNEQFF. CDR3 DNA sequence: TGCGCCAGCAGCCTCGCGGGCAGCTACAATGAGCAGTTCTTC.

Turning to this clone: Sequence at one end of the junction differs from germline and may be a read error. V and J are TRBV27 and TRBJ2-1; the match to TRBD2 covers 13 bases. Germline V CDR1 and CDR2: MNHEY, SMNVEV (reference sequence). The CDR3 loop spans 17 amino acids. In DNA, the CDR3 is TGTGCCAGCACCGGGACTAGCGGGGTCCGCTCCTCCAATGAGCAGTTCTTC. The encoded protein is CASTGTSGVRSSNEQFF.

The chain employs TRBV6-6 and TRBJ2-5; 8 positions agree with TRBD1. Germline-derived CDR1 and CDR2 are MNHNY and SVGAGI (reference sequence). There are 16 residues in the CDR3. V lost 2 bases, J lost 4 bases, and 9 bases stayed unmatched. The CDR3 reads CASSYDLDRVGETQYF. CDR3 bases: TGTGCCAGCAGTTACGATCTGGACAGGGTCGGAGAGACCCAGTACTTC.

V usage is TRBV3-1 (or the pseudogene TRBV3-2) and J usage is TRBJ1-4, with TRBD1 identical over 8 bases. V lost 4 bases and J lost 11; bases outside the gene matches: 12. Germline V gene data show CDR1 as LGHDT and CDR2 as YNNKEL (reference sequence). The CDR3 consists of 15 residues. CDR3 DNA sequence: TGTGCCAGCAGCCCGACCGGGACAGGTTTCCTGAAACTGTTTTTT. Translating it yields CASSPTGTGFLKLFF.

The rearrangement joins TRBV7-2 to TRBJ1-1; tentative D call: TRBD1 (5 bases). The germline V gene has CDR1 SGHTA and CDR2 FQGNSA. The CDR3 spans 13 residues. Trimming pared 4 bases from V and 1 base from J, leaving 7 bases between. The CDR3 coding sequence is TGTGCCAGCAGCTGGGACCCGAACACTGAAGCTTTCTTT. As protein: CASSWDPNTEAFF.